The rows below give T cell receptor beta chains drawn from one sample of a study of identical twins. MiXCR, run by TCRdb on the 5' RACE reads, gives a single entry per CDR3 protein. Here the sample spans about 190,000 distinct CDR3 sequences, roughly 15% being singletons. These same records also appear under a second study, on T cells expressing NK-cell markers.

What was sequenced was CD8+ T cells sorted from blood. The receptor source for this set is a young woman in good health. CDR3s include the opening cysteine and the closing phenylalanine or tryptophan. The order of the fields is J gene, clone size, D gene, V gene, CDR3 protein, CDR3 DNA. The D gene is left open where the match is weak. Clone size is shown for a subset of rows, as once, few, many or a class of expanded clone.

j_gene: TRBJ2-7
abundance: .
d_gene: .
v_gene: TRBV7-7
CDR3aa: CASSLGAGTEQYF
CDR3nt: TGTGCCAGCAGCTTAGGGGCCGGAACCGAGCAGTACTTC

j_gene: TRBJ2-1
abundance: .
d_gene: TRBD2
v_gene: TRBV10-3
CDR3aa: CAISGTSGLAVHEQFF
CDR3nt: TGTGCCATCAGCGGGACTAGCGGCCTGGCGGTCCATGAGCAGTTCTTC

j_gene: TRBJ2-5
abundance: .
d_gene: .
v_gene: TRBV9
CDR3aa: CASSAGVGETQYF
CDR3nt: TGTGCCAGCAGCGCAGGGGTTGGGGAGACCCAGTACTTC

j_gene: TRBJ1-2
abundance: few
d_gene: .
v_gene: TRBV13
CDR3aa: CASSLGSPPADYGYTF
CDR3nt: TGTGCCAGCAGCTTAGGTTCGCCCCCTGCGGACTATGGCTACACCTTC

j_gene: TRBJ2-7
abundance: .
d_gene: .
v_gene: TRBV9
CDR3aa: CASSTYRVSGPYEQYF
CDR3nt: TGTGCCAGCAGCACCTACAGGGTCTCCGGTCCCTACGAGCAGTACTTC

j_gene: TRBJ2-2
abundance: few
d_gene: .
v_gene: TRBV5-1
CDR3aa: CASSTRARGQITGELFF
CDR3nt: TGCGCCAGCAGCACTAGGGCTCGGGGGCAAATCACCGGGGAGCTGTTTTTT

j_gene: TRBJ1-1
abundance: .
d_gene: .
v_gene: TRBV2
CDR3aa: CATPGPGPEAFF
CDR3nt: TGTGCCACACCCGGTCCGGGGCCTGAAGCTTTCTTT

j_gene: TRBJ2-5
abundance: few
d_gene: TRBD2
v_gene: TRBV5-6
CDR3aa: CASSPRGGVQGTQYF
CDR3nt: TGTGCCAGCAGCCCGCGCGGGGGGGTCCAAGGGACCCAGTACTTC

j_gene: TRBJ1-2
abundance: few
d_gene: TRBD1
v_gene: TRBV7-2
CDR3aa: CASSHPLDRENYGYTF
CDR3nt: TGTGCCAGCAGCCACCCGCTAGACAGGGAGAACTATGGCTACACCTTC

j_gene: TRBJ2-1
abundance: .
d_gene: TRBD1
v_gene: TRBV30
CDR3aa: CAWSVAALNRGGEQFF
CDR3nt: TGTGCCTGGAGTGTAGCCGCCCTAAACAGGGGTGGTGAGCAGTTCTTC

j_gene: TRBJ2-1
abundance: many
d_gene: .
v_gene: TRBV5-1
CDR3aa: CASSLGPSFMDEQFF
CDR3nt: TGCGCCAGCAGCTTGGGACCGAGCTTTATGGATGAGCAGTTCTTC

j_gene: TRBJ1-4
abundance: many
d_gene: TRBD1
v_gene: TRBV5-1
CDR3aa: CASSIGQVSNEKLFF
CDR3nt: TGCGCCAGCAGCATCGGACAGGTTTCGAATGAAAAACTGTTTTTT

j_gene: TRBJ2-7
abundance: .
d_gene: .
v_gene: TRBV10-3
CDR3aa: CAMGVGSYEQYF
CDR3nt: TGTGCCATGGGGGTCGGTTCCTACGAGCAGTACTTC

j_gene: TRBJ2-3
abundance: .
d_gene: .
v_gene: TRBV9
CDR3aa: CASSGFRGFSTDTQYF
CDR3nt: TGTGCCAGCAGTGGATTCAGGGGTTTTAGCACAGATACGCAGTATTTT

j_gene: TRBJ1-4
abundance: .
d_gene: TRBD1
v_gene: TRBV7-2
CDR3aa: CASSLRDRVAEKLFF
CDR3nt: TGTGCCAGCAGCCTCCGAGACAGGGTGGCTGAAAAACTGTTTTTT

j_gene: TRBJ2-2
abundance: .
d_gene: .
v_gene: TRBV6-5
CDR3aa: CASSYSENYGGELFF
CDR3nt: TGTGCCAGCAGTTACTCGGAGAACTATGGCGGGGAGCTGTTTTTT

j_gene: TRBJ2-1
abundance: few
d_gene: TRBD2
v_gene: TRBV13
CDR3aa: CASSSRTRSNYNEQFF
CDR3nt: TGTGCCAGCAGCTCACGGACTAGGTCTAACTACAATGAGCAGTTCTTC

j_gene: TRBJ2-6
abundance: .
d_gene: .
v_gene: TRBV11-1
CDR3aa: CASSLEFLDKEAGANVLTF
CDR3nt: TGTGCCAGCAGCTTAGAATTCCTGGACAAAGAGGCCGGGGCCAACGTCCTGACTTTC

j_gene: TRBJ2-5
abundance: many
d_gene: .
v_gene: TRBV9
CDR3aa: CASSVVGDFGETQYF
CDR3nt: TGTGCCAGCAGCGTAGTAGGGGACTTCGGCGAGACCCAGTACTTC

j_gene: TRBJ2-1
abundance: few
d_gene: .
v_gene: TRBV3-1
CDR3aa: CASSGVQAPRHEQFF
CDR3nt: TGTGCCAGCAGCGGCGTTCAGGCCCCAAGACATGAGCAGTTCTTC

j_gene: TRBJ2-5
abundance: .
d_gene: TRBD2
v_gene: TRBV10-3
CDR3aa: CATRLAGEETQYF
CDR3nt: TGTGCCACCCGACTAGCGGGAGAAGAGACCCAGTACTTC

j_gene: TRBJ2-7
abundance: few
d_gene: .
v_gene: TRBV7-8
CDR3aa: CASSPRTSNYEQYF
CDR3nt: TGTGCCAGCAGCCCTAGGACGAGTAACTACGAGCAGTACTTC

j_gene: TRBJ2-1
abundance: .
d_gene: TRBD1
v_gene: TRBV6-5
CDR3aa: CASSLGGQGAWYNEQFF
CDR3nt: TGTGCCAGCAGTTTAGGGGGACAGGGGGCTTGGTACAATGAGCAGTTCTTC

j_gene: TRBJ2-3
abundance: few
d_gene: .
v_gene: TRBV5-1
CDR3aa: CASSARSPASDTQYF
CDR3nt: TGCGCCAGCAGCGCGCGGTCCCCCGCATCAGATACGCAGTATTTT

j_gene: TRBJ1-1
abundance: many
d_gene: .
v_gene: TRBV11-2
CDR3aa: CASSLMNTEAFF
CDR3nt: TGTGCCAGCAGCTTGATGAACACTGAAGCTTTCTTT

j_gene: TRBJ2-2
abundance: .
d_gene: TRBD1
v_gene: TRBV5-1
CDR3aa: CASSLAVGTGVSGELFF
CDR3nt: TGCGCCAGCAGCTTGGCCGTCGGGACAGGTGTCTCCGGGGAGCTGTTTTTT

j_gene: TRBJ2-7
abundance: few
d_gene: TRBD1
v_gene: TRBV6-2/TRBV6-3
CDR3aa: CASSPDRGFDEQYF
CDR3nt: TGTGCCAGCAGTCCGGACAGGGGGTTCGACGAGCAGTACTTC

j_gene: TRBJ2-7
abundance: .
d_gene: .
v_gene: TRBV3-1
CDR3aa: CASSLDWSHEQYF
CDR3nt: TGTGCCAGCAGCCTGGACTGGTCTCACGAGCAGTACTTC